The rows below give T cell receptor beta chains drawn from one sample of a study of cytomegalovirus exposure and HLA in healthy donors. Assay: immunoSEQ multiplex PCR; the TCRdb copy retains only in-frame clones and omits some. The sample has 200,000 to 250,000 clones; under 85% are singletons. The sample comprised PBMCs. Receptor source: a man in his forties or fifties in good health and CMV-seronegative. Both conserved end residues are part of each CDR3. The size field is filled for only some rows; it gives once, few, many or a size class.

CARSSYEQYF . . TRBV19
CASSLTVGTDTQYF TRBJ2-3 few TRBV5-1
CATRSSSTDTQYF TRBJ2-3 . TRBV19
CASTNSGPLTGTYNSPLHF TRBJ1-6 . TRBV28
CASSPVAGGGPDTQYF TRBJ2-3 . TRBV7-7
CASSSGTSRSSYEQYF TRBJ2-7 . TRBV5-1
CASSIGGLGTEAFF TRBJ1-1 . TRBV19
CASSQDAGTASSYEQYF TRBJ2-7 . TRBV4-2
CASSSTSGSYISYEQYF TRBJ2-7 . TRBV27
CASSSLTGATNEKLFF TRBJ1-4 . TRBV7-9
CASSLGLSYEQYF TRBJ2-7 . TRBV7-3
CASSRQGGNTQYF TRBJ2-3 . TRBV27
CSVELVDYNEQFF TRBJ2-1 . TRBV29-1
CASSTQTPSEFYEQYF TRBJ2-7 . TRBV21-1
CASSVATGYTGELFF TRBJ2-2 . TRBV9
CASSYGGRNTGELFF TRBJ2-2 . TRBV6-5
CASEGGGLAEAYEQYF TRBJ2-7 . TRBV28
CASSELRGNTEAFF TRBJ1-1 . TRBV6-1
CASSLLAGGGQQYF TRBJ2-7 . TRBV7-3
CASSEQQFF TRBJ2-1 . TRBV7-9
CASSPEQGNQPQHF TRBJ1-5 . TRBV18
CASSSGTSGYSYEQYF TRBJ2-7 . TRBV7-2
CAWGKRERETQYF TRBJ2-5 . TRBV30
CASSQGAQTYEQYF TRBJ2-7 . TRBV18
CASSSGGRELFF TRBJ2-2 . TRBV7-6
CASSSGSADTQYF TRBJ2-3 . TRBV28
CASSLALAGAGEQYF TRBJ2-7 . TRBV5-4
CAWSVAGNSNQPQHF TRBJ1-5 . TRBV30
CASSYSGEKLFF TRBJ1-4 . TRBV6-6
CASRKQPDMNTEAFF TRBJ1-1 . TRBV6-4
CSVRSRGGNEQFF TRBJ2-1 . TRBV29-1
CASSLGPNSGNTIYF TRBJ1-3 . TRBV27
CSVEEGTAGNTIYF TRBJ1-3 . TRBV29-1
CSSSLFGGGLNEQFF TRBJ2-1 few TRBV7-9
CASSQDRDRGQEKLFF TRBJ1-4 . TRBV4-1
CASSIGGRVTDTQYF TRBJ2-3 . TRBV19
CASSIGGRYEQYF TRBJ2-7 . TRBV5-1